This T cell receptor beta chain emerged from a study of cytotoxic CD8 clonotypes in ibrutinib-treated CLL. Libraries were prepared by immunoSEQ multiplex PCR; TCRdb keeps only in-frame clonotypes and omits some of them. Here the sample spans about 140,000 clones, around 77% being singletons. Losses at the gene ends were 0 bases for V and 7 bases for J; bases not matched to a gene: 5. This CDR3 comprises 15 residues. CDR1 SGHRS and CDR2 YFSETQ come from the germline V gene. The sample consisted of PBMCs, taken after 12 months of ibrutinib treatment. The rearrangement joins TRBV5-1 to TRBJ2-7; 12 bases match TRBD2. This clonotype was sampled from a human donor with chronic lymphocytic leukemia. CDR3 protein: CASSLGLAGEGEQYF. The CDR3 DNA is TGCGCCAGCAGCTTGGGACTAGCGGGAGAAGGAGAGCAGTACTTC.